These 9 T cell receptor beta chains came from one sample sequenced in a study of early stage breast cancer tumors. The method was immunoSEQ multiplex PCR; TCRdb's version includes in-frame clones alone and lacks a portion of them. The sample lists about 7,600 clones; 62% were seen once. The sequencing sample was made of breast tumor tissue. The receptors were sampled from a person between 65 and 79 years old with breast cancer.

CDR3 residues: CASSVGWGGQETQYF. The CDR3 DNA reads TGTGCCAGCAGCGTAGGTTGGGGGGGGCAGGAGACCCAGTACTTC. The rearrangement links TRBV9 to TRBJ2-5; tentative D call: TRBD2 (7 bases). From germline, CDR1 is SGDLS and CDR2 YYNGEE. The length of the CDR3 is 15 residues. V was clipped by 0 bases and J by 5 bases, with 14 bases between them.

CDR3 bases: TGTGCCAGCAGCCCCAGGGGCGGGGGACTGACCTACGAGCAGTACTTC. Protein: CASSPRGGGLTYEQYF. The chain employs TRBV4-2 and TRBJ2-7, with D tentatively TRBD2 (7 bases). V was trimmed by 4 bases and J by 2 bases, leaving 18 bases between them. CDR1 and CDR2 from the germline V gene are LGHNA and YNFKEQ. This CDR3 is built from 16 residues.

By sample fraction, this clone is large. The chain uses TRBV7-9 and TRBJ2-7; tentative D call: TRBD1 (6 bases). Trimming removed 5 bases at V and 0 bases at J, with 17 bases between. Germline V gene data show CDR1 as SEHNR and CDR2 as FQNEAQ (reference sequence). The CDR3 covers 16 residues. The CDR3: CASSPRDTLSSYEQYF. As DNA, the CDR3 is TGTGCCAGCAGCCCACGGGACACTCTGAGCTCCTACGAGCAGTACTTC. The complete variable domain, with remaining parts taken from reference TRBV7-9 and TRBJ2-7, reads DTGVSQNPRHKITKRGQNVTFRCDPISEHNRLYWYRQTLGQGPEFLTYFQNEAQLEKSRLLSDRFSAERPKGSFSTLEIQRTEQGDSAMYLCASSPRDTLSSYEQYFGPGTRLTVT.

The J gene is TRBJ1-1, the V gene TRBV7-3; TRBD1 is a possible D gene (5 bases). The CDR3 consists of 14 residues. Trimming took 2 bases from V and 5 from J, leaving 12 bases between them. Germline V gene sequence: CDR1 SGHTA, CDR2 FQGTGA. CDR3 nucleotides: TGTGCCAGCAGCTTATTCCAGGGAGGAACTGAAGCTTTCTTT. Residues: CASSLFQGGTEAFF.

V is TRBV27 and J is TRBJ2-7; possibly TRBD2 for D (5 bases). Germline loops: CDR1 MNHEY, CDR2 SMNVEV (reference sequence). This CDR3 has 15 amino acids. Trimming shortened V by 2 bases and J by 0 bases, and 11 bases separated the two germline ends. CDR3 nucleotide sequence: TGTGCCAGCAGTTTAGGAGGCCGCGTCTCCTACGAGCAGTACTTC. Translating it yields CASSLGGRVSYEQYF.

This clone was detected only once. The V gene is TRBV9, the J gene TRBJ2-7, with D unresolved. Deletions cut 0 bases from V and 2 bases from J, with 9 bases between. Germline CDR1 and CDR2: SGDLS and YYNGEE. CDR3 length equals 14 residues. CDR3 region: CASSVAQVAYEQYF. In DNA, the CDR3 is TGTGCCAGCAGCGTAGCCCAGGTAGCCTACGAGCAGTACTTC.

This clone was counted only a few times. This sequence joins TRBV6-5 and TRBJ2-1; the D gene is possibly TRBD2 (5 bases). There are 15 residues in the CDR3. CDR1 is MNHEY, CDR2 SVGAGI, per germline. Deletions cut 6 bases from V and 0 bases from J, with 12 bases between. CDR3 coding DNA: TGTGCCAGCAGACTAGACCCGAGCTCCTACAATGAGCAGTTCTTC. This sequence encodes CASRLDPSSYNEQFF.

This CDR3 reads CASSGTGVESNQPQHF. DNA for the CDR3: TGTGCCAGCAGTGGGACAGGGGTGGAAAGCAATCAGCCCCAGCATTTT. The chain carries TRBV2 and TRBJ1-5; 9 bases line up with TRBD1. Germline CDR1 SNHLY, CDR2 FYNNEI. The CDR3 consists of 16 residues. The V segment lost 4 bases and the J segment 1 base; nucleotides outside the gene matches: 5.

This chain uses TRBV2 with TRBJ2-5; 10 nucleotides align to TRBD2. The CDR3 is made up of 15 amino acids. V shed 1 base and J 4 bases; nucleotides not matched to a gene: 3. CDR1 is SNHLY and CDR2 is FYNNEI in the germline V gene. The CDR3 region is CASSEELAGRETQYF. The CDR3 DNA sequence: TGTGCCAGCAGTGAAGAACTAGCGGGGAGAGAGACCCAGTACTTC.